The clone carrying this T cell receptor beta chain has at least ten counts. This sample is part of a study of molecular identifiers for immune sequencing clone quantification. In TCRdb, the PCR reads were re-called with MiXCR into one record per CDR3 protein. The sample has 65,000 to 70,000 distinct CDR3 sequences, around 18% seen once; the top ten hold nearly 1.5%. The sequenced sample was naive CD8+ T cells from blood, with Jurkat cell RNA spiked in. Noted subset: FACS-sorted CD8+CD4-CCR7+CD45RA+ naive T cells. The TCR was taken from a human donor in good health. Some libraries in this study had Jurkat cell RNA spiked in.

CDR3 residues: CASSPWTSETYNEQFF. CDR3 in DNA: TGTGCCAGCAGTCCCTGGACTAGCGAGACCTACAATGAGCAGTTCTTC. This chain connects TRBV28 to TRBJ2-1; 9 nucleotides line up with TRBD2. Germline CDR1 and CDR2: MDHEN and SYDVKM. The CDR3 sequence is 16 residues long. J gave up 2 bases and V 5 bases, and 7 bases lay outside the gene matches.